This T cell receptor beta chain was profiled in a study of CD8 T cells in ankylosing spondylitis. Study-level points and caveats: Made up of 7 to 9 highly homologous variants, a TCR beta motif appeared characteristic of ankylosing spondylitis blood. Matched ankylosing spondylitis synovial fluid reportedly contained a significantly enriched population of disease-linked clones. The disease-linked clones had a CD8+ phenotype and low blood frequencies.

J was trimmed by 4 bases and V by 5 bases; bases with no gene match: 8. This CDR3 is 16 amino acids long. Germline V gene data show CDR1 as SGHNT and CDR2 as YENEEA. The authors made TCR beta libraries by quantitative 5'-RACE with molecular barcodes. TCRdb passed the 5' RACE reads through MiXCR, listing each CDR3 protein once. The table shows 350,000 to 450,000 distinct CDR3 sequences, with around 26% occurring only once. As for this clonotype: What it recognizes is unknown.

The sequence came from a male donor with ankylosing spondylitis. The chain carries TRBV11-3 and TRBJ2-1, with 10 bases that match TRBD2. The sequenced material came from blood, either unsorted or a sorted T cell fraction (not recorded which). The CDR3 loop reads CASSIRTSGFYNEQFF. In nucleotides, the CDR3 is TGTGCCAGCAGCATCCGGACTAGCGGTTTTTACAATGAGCAGTTCTTC.